These 27 T cell receptor beta chains originate from one sample sequenced in a study of T cell repertoires in cytomegalovirus infection. Antigens for these TCRs are unknown. A single record per CDR3 protein comes from TCRdb applying MiXCR to the reads. The table records 830,000 or so distinct CDR3 sequences, about 30% of them present only once. This sample comprised cultured CD8+ T cells from PBMCs, obtained from culture after CMV antigen stimulation. These receptors all stem from a human donor in good health (CMV status not recorded). Some clones in this sample may be carry-over from other donors' samples.

This clonotype was picked up one time. The V gene is TRBV5-1, the J gene TRBJ2-1; D unclear. The germline CDR1 and CDR2 sequences are SGHRS and YFSETQ. The CDR3 runs 13 residues. V lost 6 bases to trimming and J lost 3 bases, with 10 bases between them. CDR3 sequence reads: CASTLNHYNEQFF. CDR3 in DNA: TGCGCCAGCACCCTTAATCACTACAATGAGCAGTTCTTC.

This clonotype occurred many times. The chain carries TRBV7-2 and TRBJ2-5; 12 bases line up with TRBD2. The CDR3 runs to 17 residues. Trimming removed 1 base from V and 4 bases from J; junction bases left unmatched: 7. Looked up from germline, CDR1 is SGHTA and CDR2 is FQGNSA. The CDR3 nucleotides read TGTGCCAGCAGCTTAGGGCTAGCGGGGGGGCTCGGAGAGACCCAGTACTTC. Its protein is CASSLGLAGGLGETQYF.

A word on this clonotype: The germline gene is not matched at one end of the junction; a read error may be the cause. This sequence joins TRBV7-9 and TRBJ2-7; tentative D call: TRBD1 (5 bases). The CDR3 runs 11 residues. The germline V gene has CDR1 SEHNR and CDR2 FQNEAQ (reference sequence). The DNA for the CDR3 is TGTGCCAGCAGCTCGACAGCACCGATCCACTTC. Protein sequence: CASSSTAPIHF.

Here the CDR3 DNA reads TGTGCCAGCGACGACGGGGGACTAGCGGGGGGTAATGAGCAGTTCTTC. This encodes CASDDGGLAGGNEQFF. V and J are TRBV7-9 and TRBJ2-1; 15 bases agree with TRBD2. This CDR3 is built from 16 residues. Germline trimming cut 8 bases from V and 7 bases from J; bases unmatched to any gene: 9. Germline assignment: CDR1 SEHNR and CDR2 FQNEAQ (reference sequence).

This clonotype was recorded at least ten times. The V call is TRBV7-3, the J call TRBJ2-1; D assignment may be TRBD1 or TRBD2 (5 bases each). Deletions cut 2 bases from V and 4 bases from J, with 12 bases between. Germline CDR1 is SGHTA and CDR2 is FQGTGA. The CDR3 length is 15 residues. DNA of the CDR3: TGTGCCAGCAGCTTAGGGGACCCCATGTACAATGAGCAGTTCTTC. This translates into CASSLGDPMYNEQFF. Complete variable domain (other parts from reference TRBV7-3 and TRBJ2-1): GAGVSQTPSNKVTEKGKYVELRCDPISGHTALYWYRQSLGQGPEFLIYFQGTGAADDSGLPNDRFFAVRPEGSVSTLKIQRTERGDSAVYLCASSLGDPMYNEQFFGPGTRLTVL.

The CDR3 region has the DNA TGCAGTGCTAGAGATGGTCTTAGGGACACTGAAGCTTTCTTT. It yields the protein CSARDGLRDTEAFF. The chain links TRBV20-1 to TRBJ1-1; no firm D call. Germline CDR1 reads DFQATT; CDR2 reads SNEGSKA (reference sequence). V was trimmed by 0 bases and J by 3 bases, leaving 11 bases between them. The CDR3 covers 14 residues.

The table lists this clonotype with a few counts. The rearrangement links TRBV15 to TRBJ2-5, with 11 positions matching TRBD2. The CDR3 length is 16 residues. J gave up 4 bases and V 3 bases, and 7 bases lay outside the gene matches. The germline gives CDR1 LNHNV, CDR2 YYDKDF (reference sequence). The CDR3 region is CATSRNSGGAGETQYF. The CDR3 DNA follows: TGTGCCACCAGCAGGAATAGCGGGGGGGCCGGAGAGACCCAGTACTTC.

The rearrangement links TRBV7-9 to TRBJ1-2; 8 nucleotides agree with TRBD1. CDR3 length: 15 residues. CDR1 and CDR2 (germline): SEHNR, FQNEAQ (reference sequence). Trimming at V came to 1 base and at J to 6 bases, leaving 7 bases not matched to a gene. The DNA of the CDR3 is TGTGCCAGCAGCTTAGTGGCCAGGGGGCTCCATGGCTACACCTTC. Translating gives CASSLVARGLHGYTF.

The genes are TRBV25-1 and TRBJ2-3; D is unresolved. The CDR3 has 10 amino acids. Trimming removed 8 bases at V and 7 bases at J, with 7 bases between. Germline lookup yields CDR1 MGHDK and CDR2 SYGVNS. The CDR3 loop is CASGEYTQYF. CDR3 sequence (DNA): TGTGCCAGCGGGGAATATACGCAGTATTTT.

This clonotype was observed many times. This chain uses TRBV7-8 with TRBJ2-1; no firm D call. Looked up from germline, CDR1 is SGHVS and CDR2 is FQNEAQ. V lost 6 bases to trimming and J lost 2 bases, with 20 bases between them. The CDR3 runs 17 residues. Here the CDR3 reads CASSYGRHQDPYNEQFF. CDR3 in DNA: TGTGCCAGCAGTTACGGGCGACACCAGGACCCCTACAATGAGCAGTTCTTC.

Concerning this clonotype: This could be a read error, since a much larger clone is one nucleotide away. This chain uses TRBV4-3 with TRBJ1-1; unclear D gene. CDR1 and CDR2 (germline): LGHNA, YSLEER. This CDR3 has 15 residues. The CDR3 DNA is TGCGCCAGCGGCCAAGGGAGGGATATGAACACTGAAGCTTTCTTT. It codes for CASGQGRDMNTEAFF.

The chain combines TRBV7-9 with TRBJ2-1; D might be TRBD1 or TRBD2, each matching 5 bases. Germline-derived CDR1 and CDR2 are SEHNR and FQNEAQ (reference sequence). CDR3 length equals 14 residues. Between the trimmed V and J ends, which lost 5 bases and 9 bases, there was a span of 17 bases. CDR3 bases: TGTGCCAGCAGCCTCCGGGACGTCACAACTGAGCAGTTCTTC. This translates into CASSLRDVTTEQFF.

A note on this clonotype: This sequence may be a read error, since a much larger clone differs from it by one base. This chain joins TRBV7-9 and TRBJ2-5, with D unclear. The CDR3 contains 13 residues. CDR1 and CDR2 from the germline V gene are SEHNR and FQNEAQ (reference sequence). CDR3 coding DNA: TGTACCAGCAGCTTAGGTCTCAGGGAGACCCAGTACTTC. Its protein is CTSSLGLRETQYF.

This chain joins TRBV28 and TRBJ2-1; D is unclear. CDR3 size: 17 residues. CDR1 is MDHEN, CDR2 SYDVKM, per germline. V dropped 1 base and J dropped 3 bases, with 16 bases sitting between them. CDR3 region: CASSLLGFPFHYNEQFF. CDR3 sequence (DNA): TGTGCCAGCAGTTTATTGGGCTTCCCTTTCCACTACAATGAGCAGTTCTTC.

There are many counts of this clonotype. The CDR3 bases are TGTGCCAGCAGCTTTGCAAGGGGTGGAGGGCAGTACGTC. It codes for CASSFARGGGQYV. The V gene is TRBV7-2, the J gene TRBJ2-7; D is possibly TRBD1 or TRBD2 (5 bases each). The length of the CDR3 is 13 residues. In germline, CDR1 is SGHTA, CDR2 FQGNSA. V gave up 3 bases and J gave up 9 bases, with 15 bases separating them.

The gene calls are TRBV25-1 and TRBJ1-2; 10 bases match TRBD1. CDR1 MGHDK and CDR2 SYGVNS come from the germline V gene. The CDR3 totals 15 residues. With V trimmed by 5 bases and J by 4 bases, 7 bases remained unmatched. For the CDR3, the DNA is TGTGCCAGCAGTACCTCCGGGACAGGGGTCTATGGCTACACCTTC. This sequence encodes CASSTSGTGVYGYTF.

The chain recombines TRBV10-3 with TRBJ1-1; no reliable D call. Germline CDR1 is ENHRY and CDR2 is SYGVKD. V lost 5 bases, J lost 0 bases, and 7 bases lay in between. This CDR3 comprises 13 residues. The CDR3 region has the DNA TGTGCCATCAGTAACCCGATGAACACTGAAGCTTTCTTT. Protein product: CAISNPMNTEAFF.

This clonotype came up many times. This sequence joins TRBV12-3 or TRBV12-4 and TRBJ2-5; D uncertain. The CDR3 has 14 amino acids. Trimming shortened V by 6 bases and J by 1 base, and 12 bases separated the two germline ends. The CDR3 region is CASSQGRFQETQYF. The CDR3 coding sequence is TGTGCCAGCAGCCAAGGACGGTTCCAAGAGACCCAGTACTTC.

CDR3 region: CASSLKGYYYNEQFF. CDR3 in DNA: TGTGCCAGCAGTTTAAAGGGATACTACTACAATGAGCAGTTCTTC. The chain joins TRBV27 to TRBJ2-1; D call uncertain. The CDR3 length is 15 residues. From germline, CDR1 is MNHEY and CDR2 SMNVEV (reference sequence). V lost 2 bases, J lost 3 bases, and 11 bases lay in between.

The chain is built from TRBV7-9 and TRBJ2-7; no clear D gene. This CDR3 has 15 residues. V lost 1 base and J 2 bases, leaving 12 bases between the germline ends. The germline gives CDR1 SEHNR, CDR2 FQNEAQ (reference sequence). This CDR3 is CASSLEGFLTYEQYF. CDR3 nucleotide sequence: TGTGCCAGCAGCTTAGAGGGATTCCTGACCTACGAGCAGTACTTC.

The chain employs TRBV6-2 or TRBV6-3 and TRBJ2-3; D gene ambiguous. The V gene lost 0 bases and the J gene lost 3 bases, with 7 bases spanning the gap. Germline V gene lookup returns CDR1 MNHEY and CDR2 SVGEGT. The CDR3 is made up of 14 amino acids. This CDR3 is CASSYSWGTDTQYF. The CDR3 DNA follows: TGTGCCAGCAGTTACTCCTGGGGAACAGATACGCAGTATTTT.

V usage is TRBV6-6 and J usage is TRBJ2-1, with 8 bases that match TRBD1. CDR1 is MNHNY, CDR2 SVGAGI, per germline (reference sequence). The CDR3 covers 17 residues. The J segment lost 5 bases and the V segment lost 6 bases, leaving 15 bases of the junction unmatched. CDR3 bases: TGTGCCAGCAGACCCGGGGTTTCGACAGGGGCCAACAATGAGCAGTTCTTC. Protein: CASRPGVSTGANNEQFF.

The CDR3 is CASSWTGGYEQFF. CDR3 sequence (DNA): TGTGCCAGCAGCTGGACAGGGGGTTATGAGCAGTTCTTC. The rearrangement joins TRBV13 to TRBJ2-1; 10 nucleotides match TRBD1. The CDR3 has 13 residues. V trimming: 4 bases; J trimming: 8 bases; junction bases outside the gene matches: 2. Germline V lookup: CDR1 PRHDT, CDR2 FYEKMQ (reference sequence).

The genes are TRBV10-3 and TRBJ1-3; TRBD1 might be the D (5 bases). Germline V gene sequence: CDR1 ENHRY, CDR2 SYGVKD. The CDR3 consists of 15 residues. With 6 bases removed from V and 0 bases from J, the gap between germline ends came to 12 bases. CDR3 nucleotides: TGTGCCATCAGAAGTGACAGCAGCTCTGGAAACACCATATATTTT. Translation gives CAIRSDSSSGNTIYF.

The chain carries TRBV7-9 and TRBJ2-1; D call uncertain. Trimming pared 4 bases from V and 2 bases from J, leaving 18 bases between. This CDR3 has 17 residues. Germline CDR1 reads SEHNR; CDR2 reads FQNEAQ (reference sequence). Written as DNA, the CDR3 is TGTGCCAGCAGCTCCATTCGGACGGAAGGAGCCTACAATGAGCAGTTCTTC. This codes for CASSSIRTEGAYNEQFF.

The rearrangement links TRBV11-2 to TRBJ2-1, with a tentative D call TRBD2 (6 bases). CDR3 length: 16 amino acids. Germline V gene lookup returns CDR1 SGHAT and CDR2 FQNNGV. V was cut by 6 bases and J by 0 bases, with 15 bases left in between. The DNA for the CDR3 is TGTGCCAGCAGTTCAAGCGGGCGAGACTCCTACAATGAGCAGTTCTTC. It codes for CASSSSGRDSYNEQFF.

This sequence joins TRBV27 and TRBJ1-1; 8 bases are a match to TRBD1. This CDR3 spans 14 amino acids. Per germline, CDR1 MNHEY and CDR2 SMNVEV (reference sequence). Losses at the gene ends were 4 bases for V and 3 bases for J; bases not matched to a gene: 4. This chain's CDR3 is CASSSHRGDTEAFF. CDR3 sequence (DNA): TGTGCCAGCAGTTCTCACAGGGGGGACACTGAAGCTTTCTTT.